This entry features one T cell receptor beta chain sequence. The source of the sample is a study of T cell changes during pregnancy in multiple sclerosis. Some clones are missing from TCRdb's copy, which holds only in-frame ones; the method was immunoSEQ multiplex PCR. The data contain about 93,000 clones, 80% to 95% of them seen just once; the ten biggest clones take up approximately 1.9%. Germline V gene lookup returns CDR1 SEHNR and CDR2 FQNEAQ (reference sequence). V was shortened by 7 bases and J by 1 base, with 3 bases between the two germline ends. This CDR3 spans 11 amino acids. This receptor was obtained from a female donor with multiple sclerosis, enrolled in a pregnancy study. The sequences come from peripheral blood, collected after pregnancy. The rearrangement links TRBV7-9 to TRBJ2-3; D call uncertain. CDR3 sequence reads: CASTGTDTQYF. Written as DNA, the CDR3 is TGTGCCAGCACGGGCACAGATACGCAGTATTTT. Full variable domain (remainder filled in from reference TRBV7-9 and TRBJ2-3): DTGVSQNPRHKITKRGQNVTFRCDPISEHNRLYWYRQTLGQGPEFLTYFQNEAQLEKSRLLSDRFSAERPKGSFSTLEIQRTEQGDSAMYLCASTGTDTQYFGPGTRLTVL.